These 2 T cell receptor beta chains came from one sample sequenced in a study of blood T cells in healthy people across ages. PCR was performed a second time for about 7 to 12 cycles using a sample-barcoded 5' primer and a J-beta primer mix. TCRdb independently ran MiXCR on the 5' RACE reads; one entry per CDR3 protein. The table shows approximately 1.5 million distinct CDR3 sequences, with around 36% occurring only once. The sample comprised blood. The origin of the receptors is a woman in her twenties or thirties in good health.

This clonotype was seen a handful of times. This chain uses TRBV20-1 with TRBJ1-2; D gene uncertain. Trimming shortened V by 5 bases and J by 0 bases, and 13 bases separated the two germline ends. Per the germline V gene, CDR1 is DFQATT and CDR2 is SNEGSKA (reference sequence). The CDR3 totals 14 residues. The DNA for the CDR3 is TGCAGTGCTCCCCGGGATGGGCCTAACTATGGCTACACCTTC. Its translation is CSAPRDGPNYGYTF.

The V gene is TRBV10-3, the J gene TRBJ2-7; TRBD1 matches 9 bases. V gave up 5 bases and J gave up 3 bases; unmatched junction bases: 5. The CDR3 is made up of 14 amino acids. CDR1 and CDR2 from the germline V gene are ENHRY and SYGVKD. The CDR3, as DNA: TGTGCCATCAGTACCGGGACAGGGAACTACGAGCAGTACTTC. Encoded protein: CAISTGTGNYEQYF.